A selection of T cell receptor beta chains follows, all from one sample in a study of PD-L1 blockade in urothelial cancer. This table comes from immunoSEQ multiplex PCR, and its TCRdb copy is limited to in-frame clones, with some not included. The sample has roughly 55,000 clones; about 82% are singletons. The specimen comprised PBMCs, sampled around atezolizumab (anti-PD-L1) treatment. These receptor sequences come from a man aged 55-75 years with urothelial cancer. CDR3s include the opening cysteine and the closing phenylalanine or tryptophan. A D gene is named only where the DNA matches it firmly. Expanded clones are given a class, and other clones once, few, many or no size at all.

v_call	d_call	clone_size	j_call	cdr3_aa	cdr3_nt
TRBV18	NA	NA	TRBJ1-1	CASSPQTVNTEAFF	TGTGCCAGCTCACCCCAAACAGTTAACACTGAAGCTTTCTTT
TRBV4-3	NA	NA	TRBJ2-3	CASSSTGTDTQYF	TGCGCCAGCAGCTCCACAGGGACAGATACGCAGTATTTT
TRBV25-1	NA	NA	TRBJ1-2	CASSEGRKVNYGYTF	TGTGCCAGCAGTGAAGGGAGGAAAGTAAACTATGGCTACACCTTC
TRBV27	TRBD2	NA	TRBJ2-3	CASSLLAGTDTQYF	TGTGCCAGCAGTTTACTAGCGGGAACAGATACGCAGTATTTT
TRBV12-5	NA	NA	TRBJ2-3	CASALSFGGPSTDTQYF	TGTGCTAGTGCCTTGAGTTTCGGGGGGCCCAGCACAGATACGCAGTATTTT
TRBV6-4	TRBD2	NA	TRBJ2-1	CASSGLAGAYNEQFF	TGTGCCAGCAGTGGCCTAGCGGGAGCGTACAATGAGCAGTTCTTC
TRBV4-2	TRBD2	few	TRBJ2-1	CASSQDLLAGGLVRYNEQFF	TGTGCCAGCAGCCAAGATCTACTAGCGGGAGGGCTGGTACGCTACAATGAGCAGTTCTTC
TRBV6-1	NA	NA	TRBJ1-5	CASSDVGGNQPQHF	TGTGCCAGCAGCGACGTTGGGGGGAATCAGCCCCAGCATTTT
TRBV5-4	TRBD2	few	TRBJ2-3	CASSSGGFKDTQYF	TGTGCCAGCAGCAGCGGGGGGTTCAAAGATACGCAGTATTTT
TRBV19	TRBD1	NA	TRBJ2-2	CATGTGRFPNTGELFF	TGTGCCACCGGGACAGGTAGATTCCCAAACACCGGGGAGCTGTTTTTT
TRBV5-6	NA	NA	TRBJ2-7	CASSLPGQSYEQYF	TGTGCCAGCAGCTTACCGGGACAATCCTACGAGCAGTACTTC
TRBV6-6	TRBD1	NA	TRBJ2-7	CASRPGQGPSYEQYF	TGTGCCAGCAGACCGGGACAGGGGCCATCCTACGAGCAGTACTTC
TRBV6-1	NA	NA	TRBJ2-3	CASTLSGRTDTQYF	TGTGCCAGCACTCTAAGCGGCCGCACAGATACGCAGTATTTT
TRBV18	NA	NA	TRBJ1-2	CASSPALGGNYGYTF	TGTGCCAGCTCACCAGCGTTGGGGGGGAACTATGGCTACACCTTC
TRBV2	TRBD1	NA	TRBJ1-6	CASSGGQINSPLHF	TGTGCCAGCAGTGGGGGACAGATCAATTCACCCCTCCACTTT
TRBV5-1	NA	NA	TRBJ1-2	CASSSGLGIVGYTF	TGCGCCAGCAGCTCGGGGTTGGGGATAGTTGGCTACACCTTC
TRBV5-6	NA	NA	TRBJ2-2	CASSFNRGGPNTGELFF	TGTGCCAGCAGCTTTAACAGGGGGGGCCCGAACACCGGGGAGCTGTTTTTT
TRBV29-1	NA	NA	TRBJ1-1	CSVEGTALNTEAFF	TGCAGCGTTGAAGGGACAGCACTGAACACTGAAGCTTTCTTT
TRBV5-4	TRBD1	once	TRBJ1-1	CASSPQGVGEAFF	TGTGCCAGCAGCCCGCAGGGGGTGGGTGAAGCTTTCTTT
TRBV7-6	TRBD2	NA	TRBJ2-5	CASSRGLAGGQETQYF	TGTGCCAGCAGCCGGGGACTAGCGGGAGGTCAAGAGACCCAGTACTTC
TRBV7-9	TRBD2	NA	TRBJ2-3	CASSLRAASSGGDTQYF	TGTGCCAGCAGCTTAAGGGCTGCGTCTAGCGGGGGGGATACGCAGTATTTT
TRBV5-1	NA	NA	TRBJ2-7	CASSLGPAVSYEQYF	TGCGCCAGCAGCCTGGGGCCGGCGGTATCCTACGAGCAGTACTTC
TRBV11-2	TRBD1	NA	TRBJ2-7	CASSPVTGGYEQYF	TGTGCCAGCAGCCCAGTGACAGGGGGCTACGAGCAGTACTTC
TRBV5-1	TRBD1	NA	TRBJ1-1	CASSPGGGQTNTEAFF	TGCGCCAGCAGCCCTGGTGGGGGACAGACGAACACTGAAGCTTTCTTT
TRBV15	TRBD1	once	TRBJ1-5	CATSRDRGNNQPQHF	TGTGCCACCAGCAGAGACAGGGGGAACAATCAGCCCCAGCATTTT
TRBV19	NA	NA	TRBJ2-1	CASSIRGSYNEQFF	TGTGCCAGTAGTATAAGGGGATCCTACAATGAGCAGTTCTTC
TRBV9	TRBD1	NA	TRBJ2-1	CASSPWDRGSYNEQFF	TGTGCCAGCAGCCCGTGGGACAGGGGTTCCTACAATGAGCAGTTCTTC
TRBV6-1	TRBD2	NA	TRBJ2-1	CASSEDLAGGLYNEQFF	TGTGCCAGCAGTGAAGACCTAGCGGGAGGGCTGTACAATGAGCAGTTCTTC
TRBV7-2	TRBD2	NA	TRBJ2-7	CASSLGFVRGAYEQYF	TGTGCCAGCAGCTTAGGTTTCGTGCGGGGGGCCTACGAGCAGTACTTC
TRBV6-5	NA	NA	TRBJ2-1	CASSYRDRKNQFF	TGTGCCAGCAGTTACCGTGACAGGAAAAATCAGTTCTTC
TRBV5-1	TRBD1	NA	TRBJ1-4	CASRQGAGNEKLFF	TGCGCCAGCAGACAGGGGGCCGGTAATGAAAAACTGTTTTTT
TRBV7-9	NA	NA	TRBJ2-5	CASSLLSDQETQYF	TGTGCCAGCAGCTTATTGAGCGACCAAGAGACCCAGTACTTC
TRBV5-8	TRBD1	NA	TRBJ1-5	CASSWGDRGNQPQHF	TGTGCCAGCAGCTGGGGGGACAGGGGCAATCAGCCCCAGCATTTT
TRBV6-5	TRBD1	few	TRBJ1-5	CASSYARDRGRQPQHF	TGTGCCAGCAGTTACGCCCGGGACAGGGGACGCCAGCCCCAGCATTTT
TRBV6-5	NA	few	TRBJ1-2	CASSYSLGQGYTF	TGTGCCAGCAGTTACTCCCTGGGGCAAGGCTACACCTTC
TRBV9	NA	NA	TRBJ2-1	CASSPSVVSYNEQFF	TGTGCCAGCAGCCCCTCCGTAGTGTCCTACAATGAGCAGTTCTTC
TRBV5-1	NA	NA	TRBJ2-2	CASSSGEATGELFF	TGCGCCAGCAGCTCGGGGGAGGCGACCGGGGAGCTGTTTTTT
TRBV5-4	NA	NA	TRBJ2-7	CASSLGGAGPPGGEQYF	TGTGCCAGCAGCTTGGGGGGCGCGGGCCCACCTGGGGGGGAGCAGTACTTC
TRBV18	NA	NA	TRBJ2-1	CASSSLQGIYNEQFF	TGTGCCAGCTCGTCCTTACAGGGAATATACAATGAGCAGTTCTTC
TRBV7-8	NA	NA	TRBJ1-5	CASSSGTLQPQHF	TGTGCCAGCAGCTCGGGGACTCTTCAGCCCCAGCATTTT
TRBV19	NA	NA	TRBJ1-5	CASSMIGSNQPQHF	TGTGCCAGTAGTATGATCGGTAGCAATCAGCCCCAGCATTTT
TRBV5-4	TRBD1	NA	TRBJ1-1	CASSINRGISMNTEAFF	TGTGCCAGCAGCATTAACAGGGGTATATCGATGAACACTGAAGCTTTCTTT